The T cell receptor (beta chain) described here comes from a study of blood T cells in healthy people across ages. PCR was performed a second time for roughly 7 to 11 cycles using a sample-barcoded 5' primer and a J-beta primer mix. TCRdb passed the 5' RACE reads through MiXCR, listing each CDR3 protein once. The table lists 1.5 million to 2 million distinct CDR3 sequences, roughly 32% of them singletons. Trimming took off 4 bases at V and 9 bases at J, with 20 bases between the two ends. Germline V CDR1 and CDR2: SGHRS, YFSETQ. This CDR3 is built from 15 residues. This clonotype was recorded a few times. Its specificity is unknown. Findings of the study overall: In older individuals, TCR beta diversity per million T cells was lower, falling roughly linearly with age. Long-lived donors carried more naive CD4+ cells and greater diversity than aged donors.

The V and J genes are TRBV5-1 and TRBJ2-1; D could derive from TRBD1 or TRBD2 (7 bases each). Sequencing was done on a sample of blood. The receptor comes from a woman aged 25 to 45 in good health. The CDR3, as DNA: TGCGCCAGCAGCACCAGGGCAGGGGGGGACAGTGAGCAGTTCTTC. The encoded protein is CASSTRAGGDSEQFF.